This T cell receptor beta chain was obtained from a study of T cells in Graves' hyperthyroidism and ophthalmopathy (dated by TCRdb to about 2019). Notes on the research overall: Peripheral blood samples were taken at initial diagnosis, before any treatment was given. After blood sampling, hyperthyroidism patients were treated with methimazole at a starting dose of 30 mg daily, and ophthalmopathy patients were treated with high-dose intravenous methylprednisolone. TCR V-J signatures able to tell the groups apart were searched for in a discovery cohort of 100 or so patients, of whom 43 had Graves' ophthalmopathy and 55 to 65 had stable Graves' hyperthyroidism. In about 6 Graves' hyperthyroidism patients, the study also compared T-cell repertoires from thyroid tissue with T-cell repertoires from blood. Prospective prediction of ophthalmopathy was tested in an independent validation cohort consisting of 18 to 20 hyperthyroidism patients and some 16 patients who later progressed to ophthalmopathy. According to the paper, TCR Vbeta CDR3 sequencing was carried out on approximately 140 peripheral blood samples, which came from 40 to 45 ophthalmopathy, around 75 hyperthyroidism and approximately 17 progressor patients. The approximately 100 discovery patients were randomly divided into training and test sets at a 7:3 ratio.

Results the study describes overall, beyond this receptor: In cross-validation, a model built on a 13 V-J signature told ophthalmopathy apart from stable hyperthyroidism with over 85% sensitivity and roughly 81% specificity, and in testing the same model reached 80%/75%. Sample size was not statistically predetermined, and blinding of investigators to group allocation was not performed. In validation, progression to ophthalmopathy was predicted by the model with approximately 67% sensitivity and roughly 76% specificity, a median of approximately 7.1 months before onset. Most expanded thyroid clonotypes (frequency above 0.001) were also found in blood, which suggests that blood repertoires may mirror thyroid immune responses.

CDR1 and CDR2, looked up from the germline V gene (reference sequence), are MNHEY and SMNVEV. Trimming costs V 3 bases and J 5 bases, and their ends lie 13 bases apart. The CDR3 goes from the cysteine to the phenylalanine over 14 residues. This entry keeps only the CDR3 DNA: 42 bases, framed from base 1. This clonotype occurred many times. Its antigen is still unknown. No base-level quality is on record; no much larger clone is a single base apart. The TCR beta CDR3 regions were amplified from RNA transcripts. The first round of RT-PCR for the TCR CDR3 was performed with the HTBI primer set and the Qiagen OneStep RT-PCR kit. Libraries were constructed in a second round of multiplex PCR, after which size selection and purification were carried out. Libraries were sequenced paired-end with 100 bp reads on an Illumina HiSeq2000. The original pipeline was this. SOAPnuke was used to process the raw data, with reads discarded if the reads contained adapters or uncalled bases, had a mean Phred below 15, or lacked an exact constant-primer or identifier match. High-quality paired reads were merged using COPE v1.2.5, and each unique nucleotide sequence was defined as a clonotype. Clonotypes were aligned to IMGT TRBV, TRBD and TRBJ reference segments using MiTCR v1.1. Analysis was restricted to V-J combinations with a frequency above 0.0001, which covered 98% to 99.2% of repertoires. A TCS score was defined as the ratio between F50 (clonal expansion) and ExV (chaos), using BLOSUM62-based TCRdist between CDR3 peptides within each V-J. Welch's t-statistics and random forest reduced 500 to 650 V-J features to 10 to 15, which were used in a naive Bayes classifier (R e1071). The public reads were quality trimmed at Q25 with fastp and then assembled into clones with MiXCR by TCRdb, keeping productive beta chains. Rows merge per CDR3 protein into single entries with the most common DNA and genes. The V and J calls shown here were made by TCRdb, not taken from the authors' results. This sample has under 350,000 distinct CDR3 sequences in its table, and less than 30% of those were observed once. Approximately 30% of the sample is in the top ten clones.

Hyperthyroidism patients were newly diagnosed, had a disease duration of under 2 months, and were aged 18 to 65 years. Any patient with an uncontrolled infection, another autoimmune disease, pregnancy or lactation was excluded. Clinical symptoms, serum thyroxine and TRAb, thyroid ultrasound, and orbital computed tomography formed the basis for the diagnoses. Blood from progressor patients was drawn when they were first diagnosed with hyperthyroidism, before any ophthalmopathy symptoms appeared. Ficoll-Paque density gradient centrifugation was used to isolate PBMCs from about 10 ml of fresh peripheral blood. Progressor patients were defined as those initially diagnosed with Graves' hyperthyroidism in whom ophthalmopathy developed during follow-up. Total RNA was extracted using Trizol reagent, and RNA quality was assessed on an Agilent 2100 Bioanalyzer.

Sequencing was performed on blood. The chain was built from TRBV27 and TRBJ2-5, with no confident D gene call. The TCR comes from a man aged 35 to 55 with Graves' hyperthyroidism that later progressed to Graves' ophthalmopathy. The DNA sequence is TGTGCCAGCAGTTTCTTTGGAAGGACGGAGACCCAGTACTTC. Translated, it reads CASSFFGRTETQYF.